The sample holds many counts of the clone carrying this T cell receptor (beta chain). The antigen is unknown. Each ophthalmopathy patient scored at least 3 on the Clinical Activity Score and at least 4 on NOSPECS grade, with duration under 3 months. The data originate from a study of T cells in Graves' hyperthyroidism and ophthalmopathy. Findings and limits, study-wide: Most thyroid-expanded clonotypes above 0.001 were also found in blood.

The CDR3 covers 12 residues. The V and J ends lost 6 bases and 8 bases respectively, with 16 bases between them. Germline values: CDR1 SQVTM, CDR2 ANQGSEA. Amplified TCR beta CDR3 regions came from RNA transcripts. First-round RT-PCR targeting the TCR CDR3 was performed with the HTBI primer set. MiXCR, applied by TCRdb to the multiplex PCR reads, yields one record per CDR3 protein. The sample gives approximately 610,000 distinct CDR3 sequences, approximately 14% of which show up once; about 4% is in the top ten. The J gene is TRBJ1-2, the V gene TRBV29-1, with D maybe TRBD1 (5 bases). The sequenced sample was blood. The sequence derives from a woman aged 40 to 55 with Graves' ophthalmopathy. For the CDR3, the DNA is TGCAGCGTCTGGGACGGAGATTGGGGCTACACCTTC. This sequence encodes CSVWDGDWGYTF.